This passage covers 2 T cell receptor beta chains from one sample sequenced in a study of T cells in Graves' hyperthyroidism and ophthalmopathy. Regions amplified from RNA transcripts were the TCR beta CDR3 regions. TCR CDR3 regions were first amplified by RT-PCR with HTBI primers. A single record per CDR3 protein comes from TCRdb applying MiXCR to the multiplex PCR reads. The data contain roughly 420,000 distinct CDR3 sequences, more than 15% of them singletons. Material: blood. The receptors derive from a woman between 18 and 29 years old with Graves' hyperthyroidism.

This clonotype was seen more than once but under ten times. This chain links TRBV5-8 with TRBJ1-5, with a possible D match to TRBD1 (5 bases). CDR3 length equals 14 residues. V lost 6 bases and J 1 base, leaving 11 bases between the germline ends. Germline CDR1 and CDR2: SGHTS and YDEGEE. The CDR3 loop reads CASKGRASNQPQHF. CDR3 nucleotide sequence: TGTGCCAGCAAGGGGAGGGCCAGCAATCAGCCCCAGCATTTT. Filled out from reference TRBV5-8 and TRBJ1-5, the complete variable domain reads EAGVTQSPTHLIKTRGQQATLRCSPISGHTSVYWYQQALGLGLQFLLWYDEGEERNRGNFPPRFSGRQFPNYSSELNVNALELEDSALYLCASKGRASNQPQHFGDGTRLSIL.

At least ten counts were recorded for this clonotype. V gene TRBV6-2 or TRBV6-3 combines with J gene TRBJ1-1, with a weak D call TRBD1 (5 bases). The V end was cut by 6 bases, the J end by 5 bases, with 16 bases between. Germline-derived CDR1 and CDR2 are MNHEY and SVGEGT. The length of the CDR3 is 14 residues. Here the CDR3 DNA reads TGTGCCAGCAGGGCACAGGCGGTGATTACTGAAGCTTTCTTT. It translates to CASRAQAVITEAFF.